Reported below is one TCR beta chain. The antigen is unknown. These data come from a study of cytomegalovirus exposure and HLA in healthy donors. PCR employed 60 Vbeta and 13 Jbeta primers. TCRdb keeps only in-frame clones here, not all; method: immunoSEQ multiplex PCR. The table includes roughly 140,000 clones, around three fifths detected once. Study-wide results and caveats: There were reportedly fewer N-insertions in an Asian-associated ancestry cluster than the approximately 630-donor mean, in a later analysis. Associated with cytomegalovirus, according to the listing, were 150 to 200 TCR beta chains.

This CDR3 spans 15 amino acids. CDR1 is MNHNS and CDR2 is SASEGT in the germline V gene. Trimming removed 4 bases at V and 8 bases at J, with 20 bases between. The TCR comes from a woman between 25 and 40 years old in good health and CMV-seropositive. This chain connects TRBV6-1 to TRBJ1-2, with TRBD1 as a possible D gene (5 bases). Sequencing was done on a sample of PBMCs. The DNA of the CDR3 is TGTGCCAGCAGTGGCTTTGAGTATGGAGGGGAGGGCTACACCTTC. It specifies CASSGFEYGGEGYTF.